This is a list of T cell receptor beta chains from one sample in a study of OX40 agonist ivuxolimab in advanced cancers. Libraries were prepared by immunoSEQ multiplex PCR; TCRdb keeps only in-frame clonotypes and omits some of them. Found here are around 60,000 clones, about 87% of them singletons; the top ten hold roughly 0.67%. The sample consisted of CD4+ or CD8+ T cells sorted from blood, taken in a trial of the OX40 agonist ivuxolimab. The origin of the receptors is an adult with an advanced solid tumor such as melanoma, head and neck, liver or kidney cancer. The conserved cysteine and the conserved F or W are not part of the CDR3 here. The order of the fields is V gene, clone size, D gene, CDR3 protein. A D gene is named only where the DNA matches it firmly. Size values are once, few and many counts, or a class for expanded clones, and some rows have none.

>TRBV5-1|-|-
ASSSGSFSGNTIY
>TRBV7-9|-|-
ASSPTGYEQY
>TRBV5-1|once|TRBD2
ASGGLGTDTQY
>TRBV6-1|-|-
ASNRGYSNQPQH
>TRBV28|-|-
ASSLQAVGGYGYT
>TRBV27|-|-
ASSSPNVSPLH
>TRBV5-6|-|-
ASNPLDSRSGNTIY
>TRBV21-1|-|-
ASSKVVPNEKLF
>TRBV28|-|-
ASTSPTGSSYEQY
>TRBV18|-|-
ASSPPSVVGEAF
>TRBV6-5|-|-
ASSYSHGSDTQY
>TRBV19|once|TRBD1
ASSAGTGGPSSGNTIY
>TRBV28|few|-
ASREPEITSTNEKLF
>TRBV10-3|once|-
AISEPTRQHSGNTIY
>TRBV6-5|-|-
ASSCPGPYGYT
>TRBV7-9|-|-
ASSPYGSSGANVLT
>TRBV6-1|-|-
ASSPGGHPWGKLF
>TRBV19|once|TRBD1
ASSKSQSDRGSI
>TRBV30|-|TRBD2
AWRESPRGGTYEQY
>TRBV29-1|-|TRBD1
SVDLIGQGRQPQH
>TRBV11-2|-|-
ASSPQASGDYGYT
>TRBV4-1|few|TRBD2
ASSQGGRVYNEQF
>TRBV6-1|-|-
ASSAPTTGDNEQF
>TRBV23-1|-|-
ASSQSPFRDRPPWSTEAF
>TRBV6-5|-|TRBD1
ASSYSSATGGQPQH
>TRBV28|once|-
ASSLVSLSSYNEQF
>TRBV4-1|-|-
ASSQRGSSSQETQY
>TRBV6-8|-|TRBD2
ASSRRDRGDLTSGANTGELF
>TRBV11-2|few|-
ASSLATGTEAF
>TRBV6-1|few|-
ASRGYTEAF
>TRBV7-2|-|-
ASSSRRGLRGYT
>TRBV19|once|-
ASSIAGTTRYEQY
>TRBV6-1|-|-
ASRLPRPNYGYT
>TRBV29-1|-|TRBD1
SVLGQPNQPQH
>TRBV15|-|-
ATSRRQGTYNEQF
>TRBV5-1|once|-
ASSSDLYNEQF
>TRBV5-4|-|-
ASSRQQGNTGELF
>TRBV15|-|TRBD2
ATSKLSGSGTDTQY
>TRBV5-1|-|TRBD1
ASSLSGTGDTGELF
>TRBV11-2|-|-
ASSLVPGRSLGYEQY